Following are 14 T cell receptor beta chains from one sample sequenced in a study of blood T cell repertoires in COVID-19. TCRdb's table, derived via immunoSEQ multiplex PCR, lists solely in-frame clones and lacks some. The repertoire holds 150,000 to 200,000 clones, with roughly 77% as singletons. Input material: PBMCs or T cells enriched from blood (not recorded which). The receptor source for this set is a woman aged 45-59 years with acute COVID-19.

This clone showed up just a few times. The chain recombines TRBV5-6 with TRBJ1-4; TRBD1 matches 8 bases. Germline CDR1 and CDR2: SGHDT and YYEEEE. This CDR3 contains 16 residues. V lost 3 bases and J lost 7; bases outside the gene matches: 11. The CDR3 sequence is CASSSMKTGVSEKLFF. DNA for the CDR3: TGTGCCAGCAGCTCGATGAAGACAGGGGTTTCTGAAAAACTGTTTTTT.

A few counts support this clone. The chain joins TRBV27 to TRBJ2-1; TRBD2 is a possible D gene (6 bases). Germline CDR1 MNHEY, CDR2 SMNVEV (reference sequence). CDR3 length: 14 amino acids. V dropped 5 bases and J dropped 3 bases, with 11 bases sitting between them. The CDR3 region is CASSPRDFYNEQFF. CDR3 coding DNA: TGTGCCAGCAGTCCTAGGGACTTCTACAATGAGCAGTTCTTC.

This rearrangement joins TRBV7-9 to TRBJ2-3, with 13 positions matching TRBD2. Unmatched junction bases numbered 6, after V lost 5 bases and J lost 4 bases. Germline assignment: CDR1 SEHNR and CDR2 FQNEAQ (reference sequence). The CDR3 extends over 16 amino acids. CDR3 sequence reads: CASSLQLAGGPDTQYF. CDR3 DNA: TGTGCCAGCAGCCTTCAACTAGCGGGGGGGCCAGATACGCAGTATTTT.

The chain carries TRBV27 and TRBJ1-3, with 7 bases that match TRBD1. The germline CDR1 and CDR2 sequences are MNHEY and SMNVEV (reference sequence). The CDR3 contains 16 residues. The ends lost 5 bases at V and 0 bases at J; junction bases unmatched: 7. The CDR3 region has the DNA TGTGCCAGCAGTCCACAGGGGCGACTCTCTGGAAACACCATATATTTT. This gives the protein CASSPQGRLSGNTIYF.

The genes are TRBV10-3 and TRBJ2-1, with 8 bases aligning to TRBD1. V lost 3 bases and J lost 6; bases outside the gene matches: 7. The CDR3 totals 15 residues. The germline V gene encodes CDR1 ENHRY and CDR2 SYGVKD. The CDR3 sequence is CAISEGTGTGNEQFF. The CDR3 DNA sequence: TGTGCCATCAGTGAAGGGACGGGGACAGGCAATGAGCAGTTCTTC.

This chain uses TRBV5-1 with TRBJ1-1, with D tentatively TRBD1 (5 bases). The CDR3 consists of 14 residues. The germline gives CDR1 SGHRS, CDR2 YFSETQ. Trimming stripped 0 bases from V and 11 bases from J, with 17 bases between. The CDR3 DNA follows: TGCGCCAGCAGCTTGGTGCCCAGGGAGGGAAGCGCTTTCTTT. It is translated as CASSLVPREGSAFF.

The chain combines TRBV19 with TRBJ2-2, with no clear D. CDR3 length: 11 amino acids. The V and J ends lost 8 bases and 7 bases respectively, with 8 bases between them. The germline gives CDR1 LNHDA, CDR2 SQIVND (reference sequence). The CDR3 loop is CASQLYGELFF. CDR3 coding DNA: TGTGCCAGTCAACTTTACGGGGAGCTGTTTTTT.

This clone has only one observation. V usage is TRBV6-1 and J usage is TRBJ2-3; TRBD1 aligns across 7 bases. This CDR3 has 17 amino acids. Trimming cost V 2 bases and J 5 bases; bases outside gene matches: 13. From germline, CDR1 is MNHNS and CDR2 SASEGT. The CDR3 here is CASSELARGQARDTQYF. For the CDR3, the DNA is TGTGCCAGCAGTGAACTTGCGAGGGGGCAGGCCCGAGATACGCAGTATTTT.

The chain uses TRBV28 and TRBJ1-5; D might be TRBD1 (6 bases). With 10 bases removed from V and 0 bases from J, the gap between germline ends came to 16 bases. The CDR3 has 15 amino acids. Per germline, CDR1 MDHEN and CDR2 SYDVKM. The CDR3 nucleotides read TGTGCCACCTATTCTATGACAGGTAGCAATCAGCCCCAGCATTTT. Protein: CATYSMTGSNQPQHF.

CDR3 amino acids: CASSLGYEQYV. CDR3 in DNA: TGTGCCAGCAGCCTCGGCTACGAGCAGTACGTC. The V gene is TRBV5-6, the J gene TRBJ2-7; D is ambiguous. Germline CDR1 and CDR2: SGHDT and YYEEEE. The CDR3 sequence is 11 residues long. Trimming took off 4 bases at V and 3 bases at J, with 5 bases between the two ends.

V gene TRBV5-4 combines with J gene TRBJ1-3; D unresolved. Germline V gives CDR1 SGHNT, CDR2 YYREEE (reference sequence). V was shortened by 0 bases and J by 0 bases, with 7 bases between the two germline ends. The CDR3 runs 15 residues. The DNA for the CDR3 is TGTGCCAGCAGCTTGGCCCTAAGCTCTGGAAACACCATATATTTT. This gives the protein CASSLALSSGNTIYF. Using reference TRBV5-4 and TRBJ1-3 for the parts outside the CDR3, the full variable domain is ETGVTQSPTHLIKTRGQQVTLRCSSQSGHNTVSWYQQALGQGPQFIFQYYREEENGRGNFPPRFSGLQFPNYSSELNVNALELDDSALYLCASSLALSSGNTIYFGEGSWLTVV.

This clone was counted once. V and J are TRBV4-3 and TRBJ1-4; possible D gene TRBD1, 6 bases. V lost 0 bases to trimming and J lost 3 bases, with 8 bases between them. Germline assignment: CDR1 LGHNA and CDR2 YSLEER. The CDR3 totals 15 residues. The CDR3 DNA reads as TGCGCCAGCAGCCAAGAGGGACACTCTAATGAAAAACTGTTTTTT. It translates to CASSQEGHSNEKLFF.

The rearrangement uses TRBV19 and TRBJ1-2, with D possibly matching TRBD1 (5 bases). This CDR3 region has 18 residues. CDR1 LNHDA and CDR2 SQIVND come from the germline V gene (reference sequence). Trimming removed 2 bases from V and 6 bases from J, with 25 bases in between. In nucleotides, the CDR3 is TGTGCCAGTAGTATACGCCCCGGTTCCGGGGGGATTTCCAATGGCTACACCTTC. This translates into CASSIRPGSGGISNGYTF.

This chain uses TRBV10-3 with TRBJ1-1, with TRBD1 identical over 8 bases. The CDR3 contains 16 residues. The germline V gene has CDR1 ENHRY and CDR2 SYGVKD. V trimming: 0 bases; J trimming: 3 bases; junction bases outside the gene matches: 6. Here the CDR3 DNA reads TGTGCCATCAGTGAGTCGGAGACAGGGGCCCACACTGAAGCTTTCTTT. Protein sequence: CAISESETGAHTEAFF.